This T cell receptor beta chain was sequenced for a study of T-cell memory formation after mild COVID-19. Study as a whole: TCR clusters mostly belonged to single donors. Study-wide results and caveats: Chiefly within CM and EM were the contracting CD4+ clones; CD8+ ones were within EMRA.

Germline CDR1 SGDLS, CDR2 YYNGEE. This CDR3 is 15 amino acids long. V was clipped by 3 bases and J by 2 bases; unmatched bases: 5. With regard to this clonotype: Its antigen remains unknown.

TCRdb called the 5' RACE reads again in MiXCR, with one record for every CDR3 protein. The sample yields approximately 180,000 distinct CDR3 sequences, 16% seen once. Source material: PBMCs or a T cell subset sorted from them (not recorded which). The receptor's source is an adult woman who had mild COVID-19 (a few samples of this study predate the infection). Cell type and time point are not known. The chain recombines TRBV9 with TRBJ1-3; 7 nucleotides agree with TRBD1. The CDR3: CASSETGAPGNTIYF. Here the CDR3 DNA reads TGTGCCAGCAGCGAAACAGGGGCCCCTGGAAACACCATATATTTT.